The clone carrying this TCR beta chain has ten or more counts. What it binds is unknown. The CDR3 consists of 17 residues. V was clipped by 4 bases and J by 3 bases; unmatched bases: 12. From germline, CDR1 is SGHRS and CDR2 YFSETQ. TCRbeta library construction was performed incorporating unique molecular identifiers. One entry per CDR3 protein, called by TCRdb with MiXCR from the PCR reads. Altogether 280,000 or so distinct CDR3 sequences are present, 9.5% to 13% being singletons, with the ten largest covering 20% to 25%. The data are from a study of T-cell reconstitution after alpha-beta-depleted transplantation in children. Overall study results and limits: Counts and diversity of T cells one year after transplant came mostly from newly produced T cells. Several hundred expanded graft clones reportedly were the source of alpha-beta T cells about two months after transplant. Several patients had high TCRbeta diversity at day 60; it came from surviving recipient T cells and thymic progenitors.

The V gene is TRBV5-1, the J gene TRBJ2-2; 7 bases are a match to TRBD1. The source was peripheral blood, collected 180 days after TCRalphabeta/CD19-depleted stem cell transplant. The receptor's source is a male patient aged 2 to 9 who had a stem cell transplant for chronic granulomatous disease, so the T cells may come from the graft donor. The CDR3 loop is CASSQIGQEFYTGELFF. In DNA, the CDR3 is TGCGCCAGCAGCCAGATCGGACAGGAGTTTTACACCGGGGAGCTGTTTTTT.